The 16 T cell receptor beta chains presented below share a single source sample, sequenced in a study of cytotoxic CD8 clonotypes in ibrutinib-treated CLL (dated by TCRdb to the early 2020s). Libraries were built with the immunoSEQ multiplex PCR assay. The clones in this table, taken by TCRdb from immuneACCESS, are in-frame only. Not every clone is retained; where verified, under half of the shortfall comes from an unresolved V gene, and the cause of the rest is unknown. The sample has tens of thousands of clones on record, under 75% of them singletons. The top ten hold roughly 12% of the sample. The time point tag for this specimen amounts to: more than 10 months on ibrutinib. This specimen was PBMCs, taken after 12 months of ibrutinib treatment. The receptors stem from a human donor with chronic lymphocytic leukemia.

The J gene is TRBJ1-1, the V gene TRBV11-2; D is uncertain. The length of the CDR3 is 13 residues. V was shortened by 1 base and J by 1 base, with 4 bases between the two germline ends. Germline assignment: CDR1 SGHAT and CDR2 FQNNGV. The CDR3 DNA is TGTGCCAGCAGCTTAGGACGGAACACTGAAGCTTTCTTT. Protein product: CASSLGRNTEAFF.

V gene TRBV29-1 combines with J gene TRBJ1-1; no firm D call. Looked up from germline, CDR1 is SQVTM and CDR2 is ANQGSEA. V lost 7 bases, J lost 1 base, and 10 bases lay in between. The CDR3 loop spans 12 amino acids. DNA of the CDR3: TGCAGCGCCCTAAGATCGAACACTGAAGCTTTCTTT. Protein sequence: CSALRSNTEAFF.

The chain joins TRBV11-1 to TRBJ2-7; tentatively, D is TRBD1 (6 bases). The V and J ends lost 5 bases and 2 bases respectively, with 13 bases between them. In germline, CDR1 is SGHAT, CDR2 FQDESV (reference sequence). This CDR3 spans 14 amino acids. The CDR3 DNA follows: TGTGCCAGCAGCCTGATGACAGGCACCTACGAGCAGTACTTC. It translates to CASSLMTGTYEQYF.

This clone was seen once. The chain is built from TRBV2 and TRBJ1-1, with D perhaps matching TRBD1 (6 bases). From germline, CDR1 is SNHLY and CDR2 FYNNEI. The CDR3 totals 16 residues. V was clipped by 5 bases and J by 0 bases, with 16 bases between them. The CDR3 sequence is CASSQLPGHLNTEAFF. The CDR3 coding sequence is TGTGCCAGCAGTCAACTCCCGGGACACCTGAACACTGAAGCTTTCTTT.

The chain uses TRBV5-1 and TRBJ2-3, with D hard to call. The CDR3 loop spans 15 amino acids. CDR1 SGHRS and CDR2 YFSETQ come from the germline V gene. Deletions cut 1 base from V and 2 bases from J, with 11 bases between. The CDR3 spells CASSLTGSPTDTQYF. In DNA, the CDR3 is TGCGCCAGCAGCTTGACCGGGTCCCCCACAGATACGCAGTATTTT.

The chain joins TRBV6-6 to TRBJ1-5; D gene unclear. CDR3 size: 16 residues. Trimming removed 5 bases at V and 6 bases at J, with 20 bases between. Germline loops: CDR1 MNHNY, CDR2 SVGAGI (reference sequence). The CDR3 nucleotides are TGTGCCAGCAGTACGGCGGCAGCGCTAGGCGTTCAGCCCCAGCATTTT. As protein: CASSTAAALGVQPQHF.

This clone appeared a few times. This chain uses TRBV2 with TRBJ1-1, with D unclear. This CDR3 has 13 amino acids. The V and J ends lost 7 bases and 2 bases respectively, with 11 bases between them. Germline assignment: CDR1 SNHLY and CDR2 FYNNEI. CDR3 loop: CASTGTGNTEAFF. Written as DNA, the CDR3 is TGTGCCAGCACGGGCACCGGCAACACTGAAGCTTTCTTT.

J is TRBJ2-5 and V is TRBV4-1; perhaps D is TRBD1 or TRBD2 (7 bases each). The germline V gene has CDR1 MGHRA and CDR2 YSYEKL. With 2 bases removed from V and 5 bases from J, the gap between germline ends came to 15 bases. The CDR3 is 15 amino acids. The CDR3 loop reads CASSQRYRGGETQYF. CDR3 nucleotide sequence: TGCGCCAGCAGCCAACGTTACAGGGGAGGGGAGACCCAGTACTTC.

CDR3: CASSLRTGDSGANVLTF. CDR3 DNA sequence: TGTGCCAGTAGTCTTCGGACAGGGGACTCTGGGGCCAACGTCCTGACTTTC. The chain recombines TRBV19 with TRBJ2-6, with 9 bases identical to TRBD1. CDR1 and CDR2 (germline): LNHDA, SQIVND (reference sequence). There are 17 residues in the CDR3. Trimming at V came to 5 bases and at J to 0 bases, leaving 5 bases not matched to a gene. The whole variable domain, remainder taken from reference TRBV19 and TRBJ2-6, is DGGITQSPKYLFRKEGQNVTLSCEQNLNHDAMYWYRQDPGQGLRLIYYSQIVNDFQKGDIAEGYSVSREKKESFPLTVTSAQKNPTAFYLCASSLRTGDSGANVLTFGAGSRLTVL.

J is TRBJ1-6 and V is TRBV11-2, with TRBD1 matching 9 bases. Germline values: CDR1 SGHAT, CDR2 FQNNGV. This CDR3 has 17 amino acids. Trimming removed 0 bases from V and 14 bases from J; junction bases left unmatched: 14. CDR3 DNA sequence: TGTGCCAGCAGCTTAGATCGGGACAGGGTGGGGGGATTGGCCCTCCACTTT. This translates into CASSLDRDRVGGLALHF. Full variable domain (rest looked up from reference TRBV11-2 and TRBJ1-6): EAGVAQSPRYKIIEKRQSVAFWCNPISGHATLYWYQQILGQGPKLLIQFQNNGVVDDSQLPKDRFSAERLKGVDSTLKIQPAKLEDSAVYLCASSLDRDRVGGLALHFGNGTRLTVT.

Here the CDR3 reads CASSPGVVYYEQYF. In DNA form, the CDR3 reads TGTGCCAGCAGCCCGGGAGTCGTTTACTACGAGCAGTACTTC. V is TRBV7-8 and J is TRBJ2-7, with TRBD2 as a possible D gene (6 bases). Germline V gives CDR1 SGHVS, CDR2 FQNEAQ. Trimming stripped 5 bases from V and 3 bases from J, with 14 bases between. The CDR3 runs to 14 residues. The variable domain in full, with the rest retrieved from reference TRBV7-8 and TRBJ2-7, is GAGVSQSPRYKVAKRGQDVALRCDPISGHVSLFWYQQALGQGPEFLTYFQNEAQLDKSGLPSDRFFAERPEGSVSTLKIQRTQQEDSAVYLCASSPGVVYYEQYFGPGTRLTVT.

The rearrangement joins TRBV11-2 to TRBJ1-2; TRBD1 is a possible D gene (5 bases). Trimming pared 3 bases from V and 8 bases from J, leaving 16 bases between. Germline V gives CDR1 SGHAT, CDR2 FQNNGV. The CDR3 runs 14 residues. In nucleotides, the CDR3 is TGTGCCAGCAGCTTGAACTCAGGGAGATCGGGCTACACCTTC. As protein: CASSLNSGRSGYTF.

This chain connects TRBV6-1 to TRBJ2-1, with no clear D. In germline, CDR1 is MNHNS, CDR2 SASEGT. Trimming removed 5 bases at V and 6 bases at J, with 11 bases between. This CDR3 spans 13 amino acids. The CDR3 DNA reads as TGTGCCAGCAGTCGGTCGACGATCAATGAGCAGTTCTTC. It translates to CASSRSTINEQFF.

This clone has only one observation. V and J are TRBV7-2 and TRBJ1-1, with D unclear. CDR1 and CDR2 (germline): SGHTA, FQGNSA. V lost 5 bases to trimming and J lost 3 bases, with 13 bases between them. The CDR3 contains 14 residues. DNA of the CDR3: TGTGCCAGCAGCGTAAGGGAAGGTGACACTGAAGCTTTCTTT. This gives the protein CASSVREGDTEAFF.

This chain uses TRBV23-1 with TRBJ2-7; 9 nucleotides line up with TRBD1. TRBV23-1 is given ORF status, its function remaining uncertain. The CDR3 is 18 amino acids. Trimming cost V 0 bases and J 7 bases; bases outside gene matches: 16. CDR3: CASSQSAGQGSLRPEQYF. The CDR3 nucleotides are TGCGCCAGCAGTCAATCTGCGGGACAGGGATCCCTTCGCCCTGAGCAGTACTTC.

This rearrangement joins TRBV7-3 to TRBJ1-6; tentatively, D is TRBD1 (5 bases). Trimming removed 2 bases at V and 7 bases at J, with 12 bases between. CDR1 SGHTA and CDR2 FQGTGA come from the germline V gene. The CDR3 covers 15 residues. CDR3 in DNA: TGTGCCAGCAGCTTATACTCAGGGAGCAATTCACCCCTCCACTTT. Translating gives CASSLYSGSNSPLHF.